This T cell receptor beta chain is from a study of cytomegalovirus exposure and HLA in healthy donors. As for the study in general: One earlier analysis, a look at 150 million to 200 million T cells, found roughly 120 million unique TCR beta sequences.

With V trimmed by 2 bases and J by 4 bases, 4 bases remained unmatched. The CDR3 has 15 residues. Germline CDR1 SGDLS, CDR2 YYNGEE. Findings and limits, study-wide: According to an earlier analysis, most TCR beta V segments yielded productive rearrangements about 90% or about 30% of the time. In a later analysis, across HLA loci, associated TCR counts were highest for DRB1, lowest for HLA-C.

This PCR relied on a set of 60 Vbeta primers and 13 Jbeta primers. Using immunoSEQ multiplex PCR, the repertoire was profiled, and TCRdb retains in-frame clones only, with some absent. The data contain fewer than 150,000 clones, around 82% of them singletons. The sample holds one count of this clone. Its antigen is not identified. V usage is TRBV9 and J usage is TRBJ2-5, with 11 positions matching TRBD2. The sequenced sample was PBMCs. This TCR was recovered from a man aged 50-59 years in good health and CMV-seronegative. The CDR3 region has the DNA TGTGCCAGCAGCGTCATAGCGGGAGGGGGAGAGACCCAGTACTTC. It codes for CASSVIAGGGETQYF.